This is a list of T cell receptor beta chains from one sample in a study of blood T cell repertoires in COVID-19. Clones were read by immunoSEQ multiplex PCR, and TCRdb kept only the in-frame ones, dropping some. Among about 140,000 clones listed, around 86% were seen once. The sequenced sample consisted of peripheral blood. The receptors were gathered from a man aged 50-59 years who had recovered from COVID-19. Both conserved end residues are part of each CDR3. D genes are given only for firm matches. Not all rows give a size; the values are once, few, many and, for expanded clones, a class.

>-|TRBJ1-2|15|-|TRBV5-1
CASSLDGVPSYGYTF
TGCGCCAGCAGCTTGGACGGGGTCCCTAGCTATGGCTACACCTTC
>-|TRBJ2-1|15|TRBD2|TRBV29-1
CSVDGTSGGAYEQFF
TGCAGCGTTGACGGGACTAGCGGGGGGGCCTACGAGCAGTTCTTC
>-|TRBJ2-2|14|-|TRBV30
CAWCRTGGAGELFF
TGTGCCTGGTGTCGGACAGGAGGGGCCGGGGAGCTGTTTTTT
>once|TRBJ2-5|15|TRBD1|TRBV9
CASSGSGQVQETQYF
TGTGCCAGCAGCGGATCCGGACAGGTTCAAGAGACCCAGTACTTC
>-|TRBJ2-7|13|-|TRBV5-6
CASSRTETYEQYF
TGTGCCAGCAGCCGAACAGAAACCTACGAGCAGTACTTC
>-|TRBJ1-2|16|-|TRBV4-3
CASSQASSAPGYGYTF
TGCGCCAGCAGCCAAGCATCCAGCGCGCCGGGCTATGGCTACACCTTC
>-|TRBJ1-4|16|-|TRBV12-2
CASRLGLRAREEKLFF
TGTGCAAGTCGCTTGGGGTTGAGGGCGAGGGAAGAAAAACTGTTTTTT
>-|TRBJ2-1|16|TRBD1|TRBV7-2
CASSLQGANSYNEQFF
TGTGCCAGCAGCTTACAGGGGGCGAACTCCTACAATGAGCAGTTCTTC
>-|TRBJ1-4|15|TRBD1|TRBV19
CASSNARQGSEKLFF
TGTGCCAGTAGCAATGCGCGACAGGGGAGCGAAAAACTGTTTTTT
>-|TRBJ1-4|16|TRBD1|TRBV7-8
CASSAGQDRNNEKLFF
TGTGCCAGCAGCGCCGGACAGGACCGTAATAATGAAAAACTGTTTTTT
>-|TRBJ2-2|16|TRBD1|TRBV10-1
CASSESKGAGTGELFF
TGCGCCAGCAGTGAGTCGAAGGGGGCCGGCACCGGGGAGCTGTTTTTT
>-|TRBJ1-5|16|-|TRBV6-6
CASSYRRQVEGQPQHF
TGTGCCAGCAGTTACCGTCGGCAGGTCGAAGGTCAGCCCCAGCATTTT
>-|TRBJ1-5|14|-|TRBV9
CASSRGVSNQPQHF
TGTGCCAGCAGCAGAGGCGTCAGCAATCAGCCCCAGCATTTT
>-|TRBJ2-2|17|-|TRBV21-1
CASSKERQGGTTGELFF
TGTGCCAGCAGCAAAGAGAGGCAGGGGGGAACCACCGGGGAGCTGTTTTTT
>-|TRBJ1-2|14|-|TRBV11-3
CASSGVQPFYGYTF
TGTGCCAGCAGCGGAGTTCAACCCTTCTATGGCTACACCTTC
>medium-sized|TRBJ2-5|18|-|TRBV11-3
CASSLAIIGPGGQETQYF
TGTGCCAGCAGCTTAGCTATTATAGGTCCCGGAGGCCAAGAGACCCAGTACTTC
>-|TRBJ2-1|15|-|TRBV18
CASSLQGDSYNEQFF
TGTGCCAGCTCGCTTCAGGGTGACTCCTACAATGAGCAGTTCTTC
>-|TRBJ2-1|15|-|TRBV27
CASSFGQLNNNEQFF
TGTGCCAGCAGTTTCGGACAGCTAAATAATAATGAGCAGTTCTTC
>-|TRBJ1-2|16|TRBD1|TRBV7-2
CASSLAGTGATNGYTF
TGTGCCAGCAGCTTAGCCGGGACAGGGGCCACGAATGGCTACACCTTC
>-|TRBJ2-7|16|TRBD1|TRBV7-9
CASSSAPTGTPYEQYF
TGTGCCAGCAGCTCAGCCCCGACAGGGACGCCCTACGAGCAGTACTTC
>-|TRBJ2-3|13|TRBD1|TRBV29-1
CSADRGTQDTQYF
TGCAGCGCAGACAGGGGTACTCAAGATACGCAGTATTTT
>few|TRBJ1-5|15|-|TRBV4-1
CASSPGHLSNQPQHF
TGCGCCAGCAGCCCGGGACACCTTAGCAATCAGCCCCAGCATTTT
>once|TRBJ2-6|16|-|TRBV7-2
CASSQGLAPGANVLTF
TGTGCCAGCAGCCAGGGACTGGCTCCAGGGGCCAACGTCCTGACTTTC
>-|TRBJ2-7|13|-|TRBV27
CASTTTSSYEQYF
TGTGCCAGCACCACGACAAGCTCCTACGAGCAGTACTTC
>-|TRBJ2-7|17|TRBD2|TRBV27
CASSLNPTSGGSYEQYF
TGTGCCAGCAGCCTAAACCCGACTAGCGGGGGCTCCTACGAGCAGTACTTC
>-|TRBJ1-1|15|-|TRBV19
CASSMPPAGVAEAFF
TGTGCCAGTAGTATGCCCCCGGCAGGGGTCGCTGAAGCTTTCTTT
>-|TRBJ1-2|15|-|TRBV3-1/TRBV3-2
CASSQDRSGTNGYTF
TGTGCCAGCAGCCAAGATCGGTCTGGTACCAATGGCTACACCTTC
>once|TRBJ1-6|16|-|TRBV9
CASSSFERAHNSPLHF
TGTGCCAGCAGCTCCTTCGAGAGGGCCCATAATTCACCCCTCCACTTT
>-|TRBJ2-1|15|TRBD1|TRBV19
CASSIVGQGYNEQFF
TGTGCCAGTAGTATTGTGGGACAGGGTTACAATGAGCAGTTCTTC
>-|TRBJ2-5|13|TRBD1|TRBV7-2
CASGTDRSGTQYF
TGTGCCAGCGGAACGGACAGGTCCGGGACCCAGTACTTC
>-|TRBJ1-1|15|TRBD1|TRBV6-5
CASTERGRFEEGAFF
TGTGCCAGCACCGAAAGGGGGCGCTTTGAGGAAGGAGCTTTCTTT
>once|TRBJ1-2|12|-|TRBV10-3
CAISKEGDGYTF
TGTGCCATCAGTAAGGAGGGCGACGGCTACACCTTC
>-|TRBJ2-1|14|-|TRBV9
CASSEQHSAALQFF
TGTGCCAGCAGCGAACAGCATAGCGCGGCTTTGCAGTTCTTC
>-|TRBJ1-1|15|TRBD1|TRBV5-1
CASSNGQGANTEAFF
TGCGCCAGCAGCAACGGACAGGGGGCGAACACTGAAGCTTTCTTT
>-|TRBJ1-3|15|TRBD1|TRBV10-2
CASSEGQGSGNTIYF
TGCGCCAGCAGTGAGGGACAGGGAAGCGGAAACACCATATATTTT
>-|TRBJ2-3|17|TRBD1|TRBV7-6
CASSLTVPGQGVGTQYF
TGTGCCAGCAGCTTAACAGTCCCGGGACAGGGTGTTGGTACGCAGTATTTT
>-|TRBJ1-5|14|-|TRBV19
CASSIRGSGQPQHF
TGTGCCAGTAGTATTCGAGGCAGCGGTCAGCCCCAGCATTTT
>-|TRBJ1-5|13|TRBD1|TRBV10-3
CATTGGLNQPQHF
TGTGCCACCACAGGGGGCCTGAATCAGCCCCAGCATTTT
>-|TRBJ2-1|13|-|TRBV10-3
CAISDTGDGEQFF
TGTGCCATCAGTGATACCGGGGATGGTGAGCAGTTCTTC
>-|TRBJ2-2|15|TRBD1|TRBV7-8
CASSATGPNTGELFF
TGTGCCAGCAGTGCGACAGGGCCGAACACCGGGGAGCTGTTTTTT
>-|TRBJ1-1|16|-|TRBV5-1
CASSTWRGGENTEAFF
TGCGCCAGCAGCACCTGGAGGGGGGGCGAAAACACTGAAGCTTTCTTT
>-|TRBJ2-1|16|TRBD2|TRBV6-5
CASSYLTRGGLNEQFF
TGTGCCAGCAGTTACTTAACGCGGGGGGGCCTCAATGAGCAGTTCTTC
>-|TRBJ2-5|16|TRBD2|TRBV30
CAWSVFSSGGLETQYF
TGTGCCTGGAGTGTATTTAGCTCGGGGGGACTGGAGACCCAGTACTTC
>-|TRBJ1-2|14|-|TRBV5-6
CASSAKTGLYGYTF
TGTGCCAGCAGCGCCAAGACAGGTCTCTATGGCTACACCTTC
>-|TRBJ2-1|15|TRBD1|TRBV29-1
CSVTGVKDRVNEQFF
TGCAGCGTAACAGGGGTGAAGGATCGGGTTAATGAGCAGTTCTTC
>-|TRBJ2-7|14|-|TRBV6-1
CASSEGVATILLYF
TGTGCCAGCAGTGAAGGTGTAGCGACTATTCTGCTGTACTTC
>-|TRBJ1-5|14|-|TRBV7-2
CASSPGLFDQPQHF
TGTGCCAGCAGCCCAGGACTGTTTGATCAGCCCCAGCATTTT
>-|TRBJ1-3|12|-|TRBV29-1
CSVGQTGNTIYF
TGCAGCGTGGGGCAGACTGGAAACACCATATATTTT
>-|TRBJ2-3|17|TRBD2|TRBV7-2
CASSLRASGGSTDTQYF
TGTGCCAGCAGCTTAAGGGCTAGCGGGGGGAGCACAGATACGCAGTATTTT
>-|TRBJ2-7|15|-|TRBV5-4
CASSLADVGGYEQYF
TGTGCCAGCAGCTTGGCCGACGTAGGGGGCTACGAGCAGTACTTC
>-|TRBJ1-3|14|-|TRBV7-2
CASSLPSSGNTIYF
TGTGCCAGCAGCTTACCGTCCTCTGGAAACACCATATATTTT
>-|TRBJ1-1|13|-|TRBV5-6
CASSPGVHTEAFF
TGTGCCAGCTCCCCGGGGGTCCACACTGAAGCTTTCTTT
>-|TRBJ1-2|15|TRBD1|TRBV14
CASSLQGAMVYGYTF
TGTGCCAGCAGTCTACAGGGGGCGATGGTCTATGGCTACACCTTC
>-|TRBJ2-7|15|TRBD2|TRBV19
CASSRGTSGFYEQYF
TGTGCCAGTAGTCGCGGGACTAGCGGTTTCTACGAGCAGTACTTC